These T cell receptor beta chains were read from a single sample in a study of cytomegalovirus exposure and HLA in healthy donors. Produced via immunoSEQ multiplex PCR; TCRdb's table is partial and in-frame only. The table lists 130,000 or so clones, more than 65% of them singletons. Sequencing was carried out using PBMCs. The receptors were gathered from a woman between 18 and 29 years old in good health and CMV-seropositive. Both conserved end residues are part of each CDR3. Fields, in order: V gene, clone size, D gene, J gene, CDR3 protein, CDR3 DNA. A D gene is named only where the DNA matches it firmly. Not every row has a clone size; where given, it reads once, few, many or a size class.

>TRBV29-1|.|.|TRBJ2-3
CSVQTRYTDTQYF
TGCAGCGTCCAGACACGTTACACAGATACGCAGTATTTT
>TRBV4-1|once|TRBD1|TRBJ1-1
CASSQDRGIVTEAFF
TGCGCCAGCAGCCAGGACAGGGGGATTGTCACTGAAGCTTTCTTT
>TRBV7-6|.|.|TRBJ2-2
CASSLDPGPGELFF
TGTGCCAGCAGCTTAGATCCAGGGCCCGGGGAGCTGTTTTTT
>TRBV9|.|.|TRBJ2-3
CASSLTPASDTQYF
TGTGCCAGCAGCCTCACACCCGCATCAGATACGCAGTATTTT
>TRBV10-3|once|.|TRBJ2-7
CAISVENKAYEQYF
TGTGCCATCAGTGTGGAGAACAAAGCCTACGAGCAGTACTTC
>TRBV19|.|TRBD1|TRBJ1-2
CASSIGQGGGYTF
TGTGCCAGTAGTATTGGACAGGGTGGAGGCTACACCTTC
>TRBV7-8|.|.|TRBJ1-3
CASSFTAGSGNTIYF
TGTGCCAGCAGCTTCACGGCAGGGTCCGGAAACACCATATATTTT
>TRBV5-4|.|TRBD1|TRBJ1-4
CASSFPGGEKLFF
TGTGCCAGCAGCTTCCCAGGGGGTGAAAAACTGTTTTTT
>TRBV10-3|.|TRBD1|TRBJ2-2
CAISSRQGASGELFF
TGTGCCATCAGTAGCAGACAGGGGGCCTCCGGGGAGCTGTTTTTT
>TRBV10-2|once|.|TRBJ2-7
CASSENRAPYEQYF
TGCGCCAGCAGTGAGAACAGGGCCCCCTACGAGCAGTACTTC
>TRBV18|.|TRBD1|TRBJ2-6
CASSQDRAGANVLTF
TGTGCCAGCTCCCAGGACAGGGCTGGGGCCAACGTCCTGACTTTC
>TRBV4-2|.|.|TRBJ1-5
CASSQDQGNQPQHF
TGTGCCAGCAGCCAAGATCAGGGGAATCAGCCCCAGCATTTT
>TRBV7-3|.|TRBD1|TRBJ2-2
CASRHRQGADTGELFF
TGTGCCAGCAGGCACAGACAGGGGGCGGACACCGGGGAGCTGTTTTTT
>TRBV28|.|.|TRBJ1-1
CASSLYGQVDTEAFF
TGTGCCAGCAGTTTATACGGACAAGTCGACACTGAAGCTTTCTTT
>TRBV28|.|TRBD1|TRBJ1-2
CASSPGQESYGYTF
TGTGCCAGCAGCCCGGGACAGGAGAGCTATGGCTACACCTTC
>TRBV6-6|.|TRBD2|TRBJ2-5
CASKQLAGPGETQYF
TGTGCCAGCAAACAACTAGCGGGGCCCGGAGAGACCCAGTACTTC
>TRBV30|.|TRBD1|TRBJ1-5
CAWSDQGQGVQPQHF
TGTGCCTGGAGCGACCAGGGACAGGGGGTTCAGCCCCAGCATTTT
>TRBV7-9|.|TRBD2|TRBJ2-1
CASSLTLAVYNEQFF
TGTGCCAGCAGCTTAACCCTAGCGGTCTACAATGAGCAGTTCTTC